This note documents a single T cell receptor beta chain sequence. The sample belongs to a study of T cell responses to AZD1222 COVID-19 vaccine. Trimming shortened V by 7 bases and J by 2 bases, and 8 bases separated the two germline ends. CDR1 and CDR2 (germline): LNHDA, SQIVND (reference sequence). This CDR3 has 12 residues. Data came from immunoSEQ multiplex PCR; TCRdb stores just in-frame clones and leaves some out. The table lists some 150,000 clones, around 90% of them singletons. This TCR derives from an adult who received the AZD1222 COVID-19 vaccine. Sequencing used peripheral blood, obtained 28 days after the second AZD1222 dose. The rearrangement links TRBV19 to TRBJ2-5; D is perhaps TRBD1 or TRBD2 (6 bases each). This CDR3 reads CASKGGQETQYF. As DNA, the CDR3 is TGTGCCAGTAAGGGGGGTCAAGAGACCCAGTACTTC.